The rows below give T cell receptor beta chains drawn from one sample of a study of T cell responses to AZD1222 COVID-19 vaccine. Clones were sequenced by immunoSEQ multiplex PCR, and TCRdb holds only the in-frame ones, with some missing. The data show 150,000 to 200,000 clones, 80% to 95% seen once. The sample here was peripheral blood, taken on day 0 of AZD1222 vaccination. The receptor set was obtained from an adult in good health. The CDR3 runs from the conserved cysteine through the conserved F or W. A D gene is named only where the DNA matches it firmly. A row's size may be missing; if present it is once, few, many or a size class.

j_gene: TRBJ1-4
abundance: -
v_gene: TRBV30
d_gene: TRBD1
CDR3aa: CAWSTPHRGQEKLFF
CDR3nt: TGTGCCTGGAGTACCCCCCACAGGGGGCAAGAAAAACTGTTTTTT

j_gene: TRBJ1-2
abundance: -
v_gene: TRBV6-4
d_gene: TRBD1
CDR3aa: CASSLTGGYGYTF
CDR3nt: TGTGCCAGCAGTCTGACAGGGGGGTATGGCTACACCTTC

j_gene: TRBJ1-5
abundance: few
v_gene: TRBV10-1
d_gene: TRBD1
CDR3aa: CASSESRGNSNQPQHF
CDR3nt: TGCGCCAGCAGTGAAAGCAGGGGGAATAGCAATCAGCCCCAGCATTTT

j_gene: TRBJ1-1
abundance: -
v_gene: TRBV25-1
d_gene: -
CDR3aa: CASSEGREAFF
CDR3nt: TGTGCCAGCAGTGAAGGCAGGGAGGCTTTCTTT

j_gene: TRBJ2-1
abundance: few
v_gene: TRBV5-1
d_gene: TRBD2
CDR3aa: CASSSVLAGTQGNEQFF
CDR3nt: TGCGCCAGCAGCTCAGTTCTAGCGGGAACCCAGGGGAATGAGCAGTTCTTC

j_gene: TRBJ1-2
abundance: -
v_gene: TRBV7-2
d_gene: TRBD1
CDR3aa: CASSLGRQGIGYTF
CDR3nt: TGTGCCAGCAGCTTAGGTCGACAGGGTATCGGCTACACCTTC

j_gene: TRBJ2-3
abundance: -
v_gene: TRBV23-1
d_gene: -
CDR3aa: CALLRDTQYF
CDR3nt: TGCGCCCTCTTAAGAGATACGCAGTATTTT

j_gene: TRBJ2-7
abundance: -
v_gene: TRBV13
d_gene: TRBD2
CDR3aa: CASSSTQGLAGESPYEQYF
CDR3nt: TGTGCCAGCAGTTCGACCCAGGGACTAGCGGGAGAATCCCCCTACGAGCAGTACTTC

j_gene: TRBJ1-2
abundance: once
v_gene: TRBV6-1
d_gene: TRBD1
CDR3aa: CASSEGKGQYGYTF
CDR3nt: TGTGCCAGCAGTGAAGGGAAGGGACAGTATGGCTACACCTTC

j_gene: TRBJ2-1
abundance: -
v_gene: TRBV7-3
d_gene: TRBD2
CDR3aa: CASSLLAGVLNEQFF
CDR3nt: TGTGCCAGCAGCTTACTAGCGGGGGTGCTGAATGAGCAGTTCTTC

j_gene: TRBJ1-1
abundance: -
v_gene: TRBV19
d_gene: -
CDR3aa: CATVRGALNTEAFF
CDR3nt: TGTGCCACCGTGAGGGGGGCATTGAACACTGAAGCTTTCTTT

j_gene: TRBJ1-1
abundance: once
v_gene: TRBV6-2/TRBV6-3
d_gene: -
CDR3aa: CASSYSSYTEAFF
CDR3nt: TGTGCCAGCAGTTACTCGAGCTACACTGAAGCTTTCTTT

j_gene: TRBJ2-7
abundance: -
v_gene: TRBV11-2
d_gene: -
CDR3aa: CASSGGNRTWFSYEQYF
CDR3nt: TGTGCCAGCAGCGGAGGGAACAGGACGTGGTTTTCCTACGAGCAGTACTTC

j_gene: TRBJ2-1
abundance: -
v_gene: TRBV18
d_gene: -
CDR3aa: CASSRRGDRYNEQFF
CDR3nt: TGTGCCAGCTCACGCAGGGGTGACCGCTACAATGAGCAGTTCTTC

j_gene: TRBJ1-6
abundance: once
v_gene: TRBV10-3
d_gene: TRBD1
CDR3aa: CAISVDRALNSPLHF
CDR3nt: TGTGCCATCAGTGTAGACAGGGCGCTGAATTCACCCCTCCACTTT

j_gene: TRBJ2-7
abundance: -
v_gene: TRBV27
d_gene: TRBD2
CDR3aa: CASSPTSEGSYEQYF
CDR3nt: TGTGCCAGCAGCCCTACTAGCGAGGGGTCCTACGAGCAGTACTTC

j_gene: TRBJ1-2
abundance: few
v_gene: TRBV5-4
d_gene: -
CDR3aa: CASSWENYGYTF
CDR3nt: TGTGCCAGCAGCTGGGAGAACTATGGCTACACCTTC

j_gene: TRBJ2-7
abundance: -
v_gene: TRBV6-1
d_gene: -
CDR3aa: CASSEATGQSLYEQYF
CDR3nt: TGTGCCAGCAGTGAAGCAACAGGGCAGTCACTATACGAGCAGTACTTC

j_gene: TRBJ2-5
abundance: once
v_gene: TRBV19
d_gene: TRBD1
CDR3aa: CASSIGDRPQETQYF
CDR3nt: TGTGCCAGTAGTATAGGGGACAGACCCCAAGAGACCCAGTACTTC

j_gene: TRBJ1-2
abundance: -
v_gene: TRBV12-3/TRBV12-4
d_gene: TRBD1
CDR3aa: CASSLKGAHGYTF
CDR3nt: TGTGCCAGCAGTTTAAAGGGGGCGCACGGCTACACCTTC

j_gene: TRBJ2-1
abundance: -
v_gene: TRBV7-3
d_gene: TRBD2
CDR3aa: CASSGVGTSATSEQFF
CDR3nt: TGTGCCAGCAGCGGGGTGGGGACTAGCGCGACTAGTGAGCAGTTCTTC

j_gene: TRBJ1-1
abundance: -
v_gene: TRBV6-1
d_gene: -
CDR3aa: CASSEAFKAWVTEAFF
CDR3nt: TGTGCCAGCAGTGAAGCGTTCAAAGCGTGGGTCACTGAAGCTTTCTTT

j_gene: TRBJ2-2
abundance: -
v_gene: TRBV27
d_gene: TRBD1
CDR3aa: CASIRDSRGGELFF
CDR3nt: TGTGCCAGCATTAGGGACAGCAGGGGCGGGGAGCTGTTTTTT

j_gene: TRBJ2-1
abundance: -
v_gene: TRBV18
d_gene: TRBD2
CDR3aa: CASSPPGRVEYNEQFF
CDR3nt: TGTGCCAGCTCACCACCGGGGAGGGTGGAGTACAATGAGCAGTTCTTC

j_gene: TRBJ1-5
abundance: -
v_gene: TRBV6-5
d_gene: TRBD1
CDR3aa: CASSLGQGSNQPQHF
CDR3nt: TGTGCCAGCAGTCTAGGACAGGGTAGCAATCAGCCCCAGCATTTT

j_gene: TRBJ2-7
abundance: -
v_gene: TRBV2
d_gene: TRBD1
CDR3aa: CASRGQGAHEQYF
CDR3nt: TGTGCCAGCAGAGGACAGGGGGCCCACGAGCAGTACTTC

j_gene: TRBJ1-2
abundance: -
v_gene: TRBV7-9
d_gene: -
CDR3aa: CASSSLVGSEYGYTF
CDR3nt: TGTGCCAGCAGCTCCCTGGTTGGATCAGAGTATGGCTACACCTTC

j_gene: TRBJ1-1
abundance: once
v_gene: TRBV7-2
d_gene: -
CDR3aa: CASQVRAGDTEAFF
CDR3nt: TGTGCCAGCCAAGTCAGGGCCGGGGACACTGAAGCTTTCTTT

j_gene: TRBJ1-2
abundance: -
v_gene: TRBV6-5
d_gene: -
CDR3aa: CASSYGGADYGYTF
CDR3nt: TGTGCCAGCAGTTACGGAGGGGCGGACTATGGCTACACCTTC

j_gene: TRBJ2-2
abundance: -
v_gene: TRBV28
d_gene: TRBD2
CDR3aa: CASSQLAGGAGELFF
CDR3nt: TGTGCCAGCAGCCAACTAGCGGGAGGGGCCGGGGAGCTGTTTTTT

j_gene: TRBJ2-7
abundance: -
v_gene: TRBV3-1/TRBV3-2
d_gene: -
CDR3aa: CASSQGQTVNSYEQYF
CDR3nt: TGTGCCAGCAGCCAAGGTCAGACTGTAAACTCCTACGAGCAGTACTTC

j_gene: TRBJ2-1
abundance: -
v_gene: TRBV4-3
d_gene: TRBD2
CDR3aa: CASSLIAGGPYNEQFF
CDR3nt: TGCGCCAGCAGCCTTATAGCGGGAGGGCCCTACAATGAGCAGTTCTTC

j_gene: TRBJ2-2
abundance: -
v_gene: TRBV19
d_gene: -
CDR3aa: CASSIPQGPRYTGELFF
CDR3nt: TGTGCCAGTAGTATCCCCCAGGGACCGAGGTACACCGGGGAGCTGTTTTTT

j_gene: TRBJ1-2
abundance: -
v_gene: TRBV7-2
d_gene: -
CDR3aa: CASSPTEWEGVNYGYTF
CDR3nt: TGTGCCAGCAGCCCGACGGAATGGGAGGGAGTTAACTATGGCTACACCTTC

j_gene: TRBJ2-5
abundance: -
v_gene: TRBV2
d_gene: -
CDR3aa: CASILQGGLQETQYF
CDR3nt: TGTGCCAGCATTCTCCAGGGGGGCCTGCAAGAGACCCAGTACTTC

j_gene: TRBJ2-5
abundance: -
v_gene: TRBV3-1/TRBV3-2
d_gene: TRBD2
CDR3aa: CASSQEERGREETQYF
CDR3nt: TGTGCCAGCAGCCAAGAGGAGCGGGGACGGGAAGAGACCCAGTACTTC

j_gene: TRBJ2-1
abundance: -
v_gene: TRBV30
d_gene: TRBD2
CDR3aa: CAWTHSGGYNEQFF
CDR3nt: TGTGCCTGGACTCACAGCGGGGGATACAATGAGCAGTTCTTC

j_gene: TRBJ1-2
abundance: -
v_gene: TRBV7-2
d_gene: -
CDR3aa: CASSLMNRVRYGYTF
CDR3nt: TGTGCCAGCAGCCTGATGAACAGGGTTCGCTATGGCTACACCTTC

j_gene: TRBJ2-1
abundance: -
v_gene: TRBV30
d_gene: -
CDR3aa: CAWSVTGAQFF
CDR3nt: TGTGCCTGGAGTGTAACCGGGGCTCAGTTCTTC

j_gene: TRBJ1-2
abundance: -
v_gene: TRBV6-1
d_gene: -
CDR3aa: CASSEAVPGLPPNYGYTF
CDR3nt: TGTGCCAGCAGTGAAGCGGTTCCGGGACTACCTCCTAACTATGGCTACACCTTC